The next 3 T cell receptor beta chains were all read from a single sample in a study of a mutant IDH1 vaccine in newly diagnosed glioma. Assay used: immunoSEQ multiplex PCR; TCRdb lists only in-frame clones, some missing. Seen here are 30,000 to 35,000 clones, about 86% observed once, and the top ten hold around 12%. Stated time point: week 47, end of study. Doses comprised 300 ug of mutant IDH1 20-mer peptide each, plus topical imiquimod. These receptors are not linked to any known antigen. The input for sequencing was PBMCs, taken from a glioma patient whose treatment included an IDH1 peptide vaccine. The origin of the receptors is a woman aged 30 to 39 with glioma.

A single count supports this clone. V and J are TRBV1 and TRBJ2-3; no check of the table's D call, TRBD2, against the DNA was made. TRBV1 is classified as a pseudogene. CDR3 length equals 13 residues. DNA for the CDR3: TGCACCAGCTGGGACTGTTCCACAGATACGCAGTATTTT. Residues: CTSWDCSTDTQYF.

This sequence joins TRBV30 and TRBJ1-2; D remains ambiguous. CDR3 length: 13 amino acids. V shed 0 bases and J shed 4 bases, with 9 bases lying between them. Germline V gene sequence: CDR1 GTSNPN, CDR2 SVGIG (reference sequence). CDR3: CAWSVEQFYGYTF. As DNA, the CDR3 is TGTGCCTGGAGTGTAGAACAGTTCTATGGCTACACCTTC.

J is TRBJ2-7 and V is TRBV5-4, with 7 bases matching TRBD1. The CDR3 has 13 residues. The junction had 4 bases not matched to a gene; V was cut back by 5 bases and J by 2 bases. Germline V CDR1 and CDR2: SGHNT, YYREEE (reference sequence). CDR3 nucleotide sequence: TGTGCCAGCAGGCTGACAGGGACCTACGAGCAGTACTTC. Protein: CASRLTGTYEQYF.